The 9 T cell receptor beta chains given below trace back to one sample, sequenced in a study of blood T cell repertoires in COVID-19. Assay used: immunoSEQ multiplex PCR; TCRdb lists only in-frame clones, some missing. The table lists fewer than 300,000 clones, about 93% of them singletons. The sequenced material came from PBMCs or T cells enriched from blood (not recorded which). These receptors all stem from a woman aged 25 to 39 who had recovered from COVID-19.

The DNA of the CDR3 is TGTGCCAGCAGCCAAGGCCGACAAGCAAGTTTCTTC. This codes for CASSQGRQASFF. The chain has TRBV3-1 (or the pseudogene TRBV3-2) and TRBJ2-1; D gene unclear. V dropped 1 base and J dropped 16 bases, with 14 bases sitting between them. This CDR3 is 12 amino acids long. CDR1 and CDR2 from the germline V gene are LGHDT and YNNKEL (reference sequence).

The chain uses TRBV27 and TRBJ2-1; TRBD1 matches 12 bases. The germline CDR1 and CDR2 sequences are MNHEY and SMNVEV (reference sequence). Germline trimming cut 4 bases from V and 5 bases from J; bases unmatched to any gene: 3. This CDR3 region has 15 residues. CDR3 coding DNA: TGTGCCAGCAGTTCCCGGGACAGGGGGCACAATGAGCAGTTCTTC. It is translated as CASSSRDRGHNEQFF.

Comment on this clone: This specimen includes other DNA sequences encoding the same CDR3. The chain recombines TRBV27 with TRBJ1-5, with 7 bases fitting TRBD1. Germline-derived CDR1 and CDR2 are MNHEY and SMNVEV (reference sequence). Trimming at V came to 5 bases and at J to 0 bases, leaving 4 bases not matched to a gene. The CDR3 runs to 15 residues. CDR3 DNA: TGTGCCAGCAGTCTGGGACAGCTTAGCAATCAGCCCCAGCATTTT. It specifies CASSLGQLSNQPQHF.

This clone came up once. The chain links TRBV3-1 (or the pseudogene TRBV3-2) to TRBJ2-1; 13 bases line up with TRBD2. J gave up 6 bases and V 3 bases, and 8 bases lay outside the gene matches. The CDR3 covers 17 residues. Germline V lookup: CDR1 LGHDT, CDR2 YNNKEL (reference sequence). The CDR3 loop reads CASSHRTSGRGSNEQFF. CDR3 in DNA: TGTGCCAGCAGCCATAGGACTAGCGGGAGAGGAAGCAATGAGCAGTTCTTC.

J is TRBJ2-7 and V is TRBV9, with 7 bases lining up with TRBD2. The J segment lost 3 bases and the V segment lost 0 bases, leaving 6 bases of the junction unmatched. Germline V gives CDR1 SGDLS, CDR2 YYNGEE. The CDR3 has 15 residues. The CDR3 spells CASSVVPTSSYEQYF. Here the CDR3 DNA reads TGTGCCAGCAGCGTAGTCCCGACTAGCAGCTACGAGCAGTACTTC.

The chain combines TRBV7-2 with TRBJ1-5; D is unresolved. The germline gives CDR1 SGHTA, CDR2 FQGNSA. This CDR3 is 15 amino acids long. V was trimmed by 2 bases and J by 2 bases, leaving 10 bases between them. The CDR3 DNA reads as TGTGCCAGCAGCTTAAGGAGGTCTGGCAATCAGCCCCAGCATTTT. Protein: CASSLRRSGNQPQHF. Full variable domain (missing parts from reference TRBV7-2 and TRBJ1-5): GAGVSQSPSNKVTEKGKDVELRCDPISGHTALYWYRQSLGQGLEFLIYFQGNSAPDKSGLPSDRFSAERTGGSVSTLTIQRTQQEDSAVYLCASSLRRSGNQPQHFGDGTRLSIL.

The chain links TRBV7-3 to TRBJ1-5; a weak D match, TRBD1 (5 bases). CDR1 and CDR2 (germline): SGHTA, FQGTGA. V was clipped by 5 bases and J by 7 bases, with 12 bases between them. The CDR3 has 13 residues. The CDR3 sequence is CASSKTDSQPQHF. Written as DNA, the CDR3 is TGTGCCAGCAGCAAGACAGATTCGCAGCCCCAGCATTTT.

Remarks on this clone: The same CDR3 can be traced to other DNA sequences in this sample. V is TRBV30 and J is TRBJ1-5, with TRBD1 matching 7 bases. Per the germline V gene, CDR1 is GTSNPN and CDR2 is SVGIG (reference sequence). This CDR3 spans 13 amino acids. V trimming: 1 base; J trimming: 4 bases; junction bases outside the gene matches: 1. The CDR3 region is CAWSGTGNQPQHF. The CDR3 bases are TGTGCCTGGAGTGGGACAGGTAATCAGCCCCAGCATTTT.

The V and J genes are TRBV6-5 and TRBJ1-1, with 8 bases that match TRBD1. Unmatched junction bases numbered 3, after V lost 2 bases and J lost 7 bases. The CDR3 is 13 amino acids. Germline CDR1 is MNHEY and CDR2 is SVGAGI. In DNA form, the CDR3 reads TGTGCCAGCAGTTACCAAGGGACAGGTGAAGCTTTCTTT. This codes for CASSYQGTGEAFF.